A selection of T cell receptor beta chains follows, all from one sample in a study of blood T cell repertoires in COVID-19. Assay used: immunoSEQ multiplex PCR; TCRdb lists only in-frame clones, some missing. The sample has about 26,000 clones, about nine tenths seen once. Sequencing was done on a sample of peripheral blood. These TCRs come from a human donor in a cohort sampled during active COVID-19. The donor label of this sample is uncertain. CDR3s include the opening cysteine and the closing phenylalanine or tryptophan. The D gene is left open where the match is weak. A clone size is listed for some rows: how often the clone was seen (once, few, many), or a class if it is expanded.

CDR3 DNA: TGTGCCAGCAGCTTCCAGGGGCAGGACACCATATATTTT
CDR3 protein: CASSFQGQDTIYF
clone size: .
J gene: TRBJ1-3
D gene: .
V gene: TRBV5-5

CDR3 DNA: TGTGCCAGCTCTCCGGGAAAGACTTTCTATGGCTACACCTTC
CDR3 protein: CASSPGKTFYGYTF
clone size: .
J gene: TRBJ1-2
D gene: .
V gene: TRBV18

CDR3 DNA: TGTGCCAGCAGCCAAGGTCGGACAGGGGCGGCCTACGAGCAGTACTTC
CDR3 protein: CASSQGRTGAAYEQYF
clone size: .
J gene: TRBJ2-7
D gene: TRBD1
V gene: TRBV4-2

CDR3 DNA: TGCGCCAGCAGCTTAACCCCGACAGGGGACCCAGATACGCAGTATTTT
CDR3 protein: CASSLTPTGDPDTQYF
clone size: .
J gene: TRBJ2-3
D gene: TRBD1
V gene: TRBV7-2

CDR3 DNA: TGTGCCAGCAGCCGACGGACAGGGGGTCAGCCCCAGCATTTT
CDR3 protein: CASSRRTGGQPQHF
clone size: .
J gene: TRBJ1-5
D gene: TRBD1
V gene: TRBV5-5

CDR3 DNA: TGCGCCAGCAGCTGGGCGGGGACTACTATCCCACCGAGCACAGATACGCAGTATTTT
CDR3 protein: CASSWAGTTIPPSTDTQYF
clone size: .
J gene: TRBJ2-3
D gene: TRBD2
V gene: TRBV5-1

CDR3 DNA: TGCGCCAGCAGCCAAGGTGGACTAGCGGGCCACGAGCAGTACTTC
CDR3 protein: CASSQGGLAGHEQYF
clone size: .
J gene: TRBJ2-7
D gene: TRBD2
V gene: TRBV4-1

CDR3 DNA: TGTGCCAGCAGCTCCGACAGGGGGCTATGGAACACCATATATTTT
CDR3 protein: CASSSDRGLWNTIYF
clone size: .
J gene: TRBJ1-3
D gene: TRBD1
V gene: TRBV5-6

CDR3 DNA: TGTGCCAGCAGTGAAATCCCCGTAGCGGGGGGCACAGATACGCAGTATTTT
CDR3 protein: CASSEIPVAGGTDTQYF
clone size: .
J gene: TRBJ2-3
D gene: TRBD2
V gene: TRBV6-1

CDR3 DNA: TGTGCCAGCAGCTCGCCGGGACTAGTGGCCTACGAGCAGTACTTC
CDR3 protein: CASSSPGLVAYEQYF
clone size: .
J gene: TRBJ2-7
D gene: TRBD2
V gene: TRBV7-2

CDR3 DNA: TGTGCCAGCAGCTTGCCACAGGGGAACCAAGAGACCCAGTACTTC
CDR3 protein: CASSLPQGNQETQYF
clone size: .
J gene: TRBJ2-5
D gene: TRBD1
V gene: TRBV7-9

CDR3 DNA: TGTGCCAGCAGTTACACTGACAGTATCTCCTACGAGCAGTACTTC
CDR3 protein: CASSYTDSISYEQYF
clone size: .
J gene: TRBJ2-7
D gene: .
V gene: TRBV6-6

CDR3 DNA: TGTGCCAGCAGGCGGTTCGGTCCCTACGAGCAGTACTTC
CDR3 protein: CASRRFGPYEQYF
clone size: once
J gene: TRBJ2-7
D gene: .
V gene: TRBV12-3/TRBV12-4

CDR3 DNA: TGTGCTAGTTGCATAGGACAGGGGAAGAACACTGAAGCTTTCTTT
CDR3 protein: CASCIGQGKNTEAFF
clone size: .
J gene: TRBJ1-1
D gene: TRBD1
V gene: TRBV12-5

CDR3 DNA: TGTGCCAGCACTCGGGTGGGTAGCGGGGGGTCGAACACCGGGGAGCTGTTTTTT
CDR3 protein: CASTRVGSGGSNTGELFF
clone size: .
J gene: TRBJ2-2
D gene: TRBD2
V gene: TRBV27

CDR3 DNA: TGTGCCAGCAGTGAAGGCGGAGGGAGAAGAGGAAACACCATATATTTT
CDR3 protein: CASSEGGGRRGNTIYF
clone size: .
J gene: TRBJ1-3
D gene: .
V gene: TRBV6-1

CDR3 DNA: TGCAGCGCATCGGGGGGGGCCGTGGAGACCCAGTACTTC
CDR3 protein: CSASGGAVETQYF
clone size: .
J gene: TRBJ2-5
D gene: TRBD2
V gene: TRBV29-1

CDR3 DNA: TGCAGCGTCCCCGGGACAGACTATGGCTACACCTTC
CDR3 protein: CSVPGTDYGYTF
clone size: .
J gene: TRBJ1-2
D gene: TRBD1
V gene: TRBV29-1

CDR3 DNA: TGTGCCAGCAGCTTAGCAGGTTTGGTCTACGAGCAGTACTTC
CDR3 protein: CASSLAGLVYEQYF
clone size: .
J gene: TRBJ2-7
D gene: .
V gene: TRBV13

CDR3 DNA: TGTGCCAGCACCCTAGGGGGGGGTCGGAGCAATGAGCAGTTCTTC
CDR3 protein: CASTLGGGRSNEQFF
clone size: .
J gene: TRBJ2-1
D gene: .
V gene: TRBV11-2

CDR3 DNA: TGTGCCAGCAGCTTGGCCTTTTTGACAGGGGGCGTGGGAAGCGATGGCTACACCTTC
CDR3 protein: CASSLAFLTGGVGSDGYTF
clone size: .
J gene: TRBJ1-2
D gene: TRBD1
V gene: TRBV5-4

CDR3 DNA: TGTGCCAGTAGTACGCAGGGTTATGGCTACACCTTC
CDR3 protein: CASSTQGYGYTF
clone size: .
J gene: TRBJ1-2
D gene: .
V gene: TRBV19

CDR3 DNA: TGTGCCAGTAGTATTTTCGGGGGGAGTCAGCCCCAGCATTTT
CDR3 protein: CASSIFGGSQPQHF
clone size: .
J gene: TRBJ1-5
D gene: .
V gene: TRBV19

CDR3 DNA: TGTGCCACCAGCAGAGCCCGGACTAGCGGGGGACCCAATACCGGGGAGCTGTTTTTT
CDR3 protein: CATSRARTSGGPNTGELFF
clone size: .
J gene: TRBJ2-2
D gene: TRBD2
V gene: TRBV15

CDR3 DNA: TGTGCCAGCAGTGAAGCGCGCCCCACTAACTATGGCTACACCTTC
CDR3 protein: CASSEARPTNYGYTF
clone size: .
J gene: TRBJ1-2
D gene: .
V gene: TRBV6-1

CDR3 DNA: TGTGCCAGTAGTAGCGTGGGAGGACACGAGCAGTACTTC
CDR3 protein: CASSSVGGHEQYF
clone size: few
J gene: TRBJ2-7
D gene: .
V gene: TRBV19

CDR3 DNA: TGTGCCAGCAGCCAAGAGGCGGTGGTTAGACAGCAGTCTAACTATGGCTACACCTTC
CDR3 protein: CASSQEAVVRQQSNYGYTF
clone size: .
J gene: TRBJ1-2
D gene: .
V gene: TRBV4-2

CDR3 DNA: TGTGCCAGCAGCCCCTCCGGGACAGGGGGCTTCACCATATATTTT
CDR3 protein: CASSPSGTGGFTIYF
clone size: .
J gene: TRBJ1-3
D gene: TRBD1
V gene: TRBV7-9

CDR3 DNA: TGTGCCAGTAGTACGTCGCCGGGACAGGGAACAGATACGCAGTATTTT
CDR3 protein: CASSTSPGQGTDTQYF
clone size: .
J gene: TRBJ2-3
D gene: TRBD1
V gene: TRBV19

CDR3 DNA: TGTGCCAGCAGCCGAGGACAGAACTACGAGCAGTACTTC
CDR3 protein: CASSRGQNYEQYF
clone size: .
J gene: TRBJ2-7
D gene: .
V gene: TRBV7-6

CDR3 DNA: TGTGCCAGCAGCCAAATTTTAGCGGGGGGGCCAATAAATGAGCAGTTCTTC
CDR3 protein: CASSQILAGGPINEQFF
clone size: .
J gene: TRBJ2-1
D gene: TRBD2
V gene: TRBV4-2

CDR3 DNA: TGTGCCATCAGTGAGCCACAGGGGCGAGGGACAGATACGCAGTATTTT
CDR3 protein: CAISEPQGRGTDTQYF
clone size: .
J gene: TRBJ2-3
D gene: TRBD1
V gene: TRBV10-3

CDR3 DNA: TGTGCCAGCAGCTTGGAAGGGACAGCGTCCTACGAGCAGTACTTC
CDR3 protein: CASSLEGTASYEQYF
clone size: once
J gene: TRBJ2-7
D gene: TRBD1
V gene: TRBV5-5

CDR3 DNA: TGTGCCAGCAGCAAAGAATTCTACAGGGGGCATTTT
CDR3 protein: CASSKEFYRGHF
clone size: .
J gene: TRBJ1-5
D gene: .
V gene: TRBV21-1

CDR3 DNA: TGCGCCAGCAGCCAAGTCGGTTCCTCTGGGGCCAACGTCCTGACTTTC
CDR3 protein: CASSQVGSSGANVLTF
clone size: .
J gene: TRBJ2-6
D gene: .
V gene: TRBV4-1

CDR3 DNA: TGTGCCAGCAGTTTGGAGGGCCACCCCGCGGGGGGGTTTTCCTACGAGCAGTACTTC
CDR3 protein: CASSLEGHPAGGFSYEQYF
clone size: .
J gene: TRBJ2-7
D gene: TRBD2
V gene: TRBV27

CDR3 DNA: TGCGCCAGCAGCCCGTGGGGACAGGGGGCTACCTACGAGCAGTACTTC
CDR3 protein: CASSPWGQGATYEQYF
clone size: .
J gene: TRBJ2-7
D gene: TRBD1
V gene: TRBV5-1

CDR3 DNA: TGTGCCAGCAAGACAGGGACCCCTTCACCCCTCCACTTT
CDR3 protein: CASKTGTPSPLHF
clone size: .
J gene: TRBJ1-6
D gene: TRBD1
V gene: TRBV2

CDR3 DNA: TGTGCCACTTCAGGCGTACAGGGTGGGACCTACGAGCAGTACTTC
CDR3 protein: CATSGVQGGTYEQYF
clone size: .
J gene: TRBJ2-7
D gene: .
V gene: TRBV6-5

CDR3 DNA: TGTGCCAGCAGCTTAGTTACAGGGGGAAACACCATATATTTT
CDR3 protein: CASSLVTGGNTIYF
clone size: .
J gene: TRBJ1-3
D gene: .
V gene: TRBV11-2

CDR3 DNA: TGTGCCAGCAGCCCGCGACAGGGTCGAGATGAGCAGTTCTTC
CDR3 protein: CASSPRQGRDEQFF
clone size: .
J gene: TRBJ2-1
D gene: TRBD1
V gene: TRBV6-2/TRBV6-3

CDR3 DNA: TGTGCCAGCAGCGTAGTGGCTAGCGGGGGGGCAATCGATACGCAGTATTTT
CDR3 protein: CASSVVASGGAIDTQYF
clone size: .
J gene: TRBJ2-3
D gene: TRBD2
V gene: TRBV9

CDR3 DNA: TGTGCCAGCTCACCGGGCCAGGTACTCTCCTACAATGAGCAGTTCTTC
CDR3 protein: CASSPGQVLSYNEQFF
clone size: .
J gene: TRBJ2-1
D gene: .
V gene: TRBV18

CDR3 DNA: TGTGCCAGCAGCCTGACTAGCGGGGGGGCCTTGGAGACCCAGTACTTC
CDR3 protein: CASSLTSGGALETQYF
clone size: .
J gene: TRBJ2-5
D gene: TRBD2
V gene: TRBV7-8

CDR3 DNA: TGTGCCAGCAGCCCACCCGACAGGAGCTCCTACAATGAGCAGTTCTTC
CDR3 protein: CASSPPDRSSYNEQFF
clone size: .
J gene: TRBJ2-1
D gene: .
V gene: TRBV7-9

CDR3 DNA: TGTGCAAGTCGCTTCGACAGGTCTTCTAACTATGGCTACACCTTC
CDR3 protein: CASRFDRSSNYGYTF
clone size: .
J gene: TRBJ1-2
D gene: .
V gene: TRBV12-2

CDR3 DNA: TGTGCCAGCACCCCGACAGCGATTAACACCGGGGAGCTGTTTTTT
CDR3 protein: CASTPTAINTGELFF
clone size: .
J gene: TRBJ2-2
D gene: .
V gene: TRBV3-1/TRBV3-2

CDR3 DNA: TGTGCCAGCAGCCAAGGTGGCGGTAATGAAAAACTGTTTTTT
CDR3 protein: CASSQGGGNEKLFF
clone size: .
J gene: TRBJ1-4
D gene: .
V gene: TRBV3-1/TRBV3-2

CDR3 DNA: TGTGCCAGCAGTTTCATGGGGCGCGAACAAGAGACCCAGTACTTC
CDR3 protein: CASSFMGREQETQYF
clone size: .
J gene: TRBJ2-5
D gene: .
V gene: TRBV27

CDR3 DNA: TGTGCCAGCAGTGAATATCGGGACAGGCCCGATACGCAGTATTTT
CDR3 protein: CASSEYRDRPDTQYF
clone size: .
J gene: TRBJ2-3
D gene: TRBD1
V gene: TRBV6-1

CDR3 DNA: TGTGCCAGCAGCTTGGAACAGGGGGTAGGGTCACCCCTCCACTTT
CDR3 protein: CASSLEQGVGSPLHF
clone size: .
J gene: TRBJ1-6
D gene: TRBD1
V gene: TRBV5-6

CDR3 DNA: TGTGCCAGTAGTATCTCTCCTCGCTCTGGAAACACCATATATTTT
CDR3 protein: CASSISPRSGNTIYF
clone size: medium-sized
J gene: TRBJ1-3
D gene: .
V gene: TRBV19

CDR3 DNA: TGTGCCAGCAGCTTAACCCCTGCTAGCGGGGGGCAAGAGACCCAGTACTTC
CDR3 protein: CASSLTPASGGQETQYF
clone size: .
J gene: TRBJ2-5
D gene: TRBD2
V gene: TRBV7-3

CDR3 DNA: TGTGCCAGCAGTGAATCGGCGGGGGCCGGTGGAAACACCATATATTTT
CDR3 protein: CASSESAGAGGNTIYF
clone size: .
J gene: TRBJ1-3
D gene: .
V gene: TRBV6-1

CDR3 DNA: TGCGCCAGCAGCCAGTCCGGGGGCTCCTACAATGAGCAGTTCTTC
CDR3 protein: CASSQSGGSYNEQFF
clone size: few
J gene: TRBJ2-1
D gene: .
V gene: TRBV4-1

CDR3 DNA: TGCGCCAGCAGCCCTCGGACTAGCGGGGGCTTGGCAGATACGCAGTATTTT
CDR3 protein: CASSPRTSGGLADTQYF
clone size: once
J gene: TRBJ2-3
D gene: TRBD2
V gene: TRBV5-1

CDR3 DNA: TGCAGCGTTGACGGCCCCTCCAGGACTGAAGCTTTCTTT
CDR3 protein: CSVDGPSRTEAFF
clone size: .
J gene: TRBJ1-1
D gene: .
V gene: TRBV29-1

CDR3 DNA: TGCGCCAGCAGCTCTCGGTCGGGACTCCATACCTACGAGCAGTACTTC
CDR3 protein: CASSSRSGLHTYEQYF
clone size: .
J gene: TRBJ2-7
D gene: .
V gene: TRBV5-1

CDR3 DNA: TGTGCCAGCAGTGAACTACAGGGGGGTAGGGAAAAACTGTTTTTT
CDR3 protein: CASSELQGGREKLFF
clone size: few
J gene: TRBJ1-4
D gene: TRBD1
V gene: TRBV6-1